A few counts support the clone carrying this T cell receptor (beta chain). The CDR3 totals 14 residues. CDR1 MDHEN and CDR2 SYDVKM come from the germline V gene. The ends were cut back, 0 bases at V and 3 bases at J, with 6 bases in the middle. Participants' own reports of clinical history determined their cohort assignment. This specimen comes from a study of blood T cell repertoires in COVID-19. Study in general: Acute and convalescent COVID-19 specimens originated in the United States, Italy and Spain. In each case, the material was cDNA or gDNA derived from T cells, B-cell-depleted T cells, or PBMCs.

In the authors' methods: Nucleated cell number was recorded as an estimate derived from reference gene primer amplification. Assay: immunoSEQ multiplex PCR; the TCRdb copy retains only in-frame clones and omits some. V and J calls and clone size are those listed in that table; D and trimming were worked out from the DNA. The sample consists of approximately 200,000 clones, around 81% of them appearing once. The receptor comes from a woman between 40 and 50 years old with acute COVID-19. The J gene is TRBJ1-5, the V gene TRBV28; D gene ambiguous. The specimen was PBMCs or T cells enriched from blood (not recorded which). The CDR3 bases are TGTGCCAGCAGTTTATGGCAGGACAATCAGCCCCAGCATTTT. It specifies CASSLWQDNQPQHF.